A few counts support the clone carrying this T cell receptor (beta chain). What it recognizes is unknown. Sequenced material consisted of expressed TCRB transcripts (all of the isolated RNA was reverse transcribed). Measured with immunoSEQ multiplex PCR; TCRdb has only the in-frame clones, and not every one. The profile covers about 240,000 clones, with about 15% appearing a single time and about 0.018% taken by the ten largest. The entry originates in a study of beta chain features in type 1 diabetes. The CDR3 is 15 residues long. V shed 0 bases and J shed 5 bases, with 16 bases lying between them. Germline assignment: CDR1 SQVTM and CDR2 ANQGSEA. Study results and caveats: Type 1 diabetes patients had moderately but significantly shorter TCRB CDR3s in all four CD4+ subsets. In comparison with healthy donors, patients had naive, central memory and Treg TCRB repertoires that appeared more similar. Whether HLA type influences TCRB rearrangement remained unresolved here.

This chain joins TRBV29-1 and TRBJ1-2, with D perhaps matching TRBD1 (6 bases). The receptor comes from a man aged 25-45 years with type 1 diabetes. The material sequenced was naive CD4+ T cells from blood. The DNA of the CDR3 is TGCAGCGTTGAAGACCTAAGGGGACATCTTTATGGCTACACCTTC. This encodes CSVEDLRGHLYGYTF.